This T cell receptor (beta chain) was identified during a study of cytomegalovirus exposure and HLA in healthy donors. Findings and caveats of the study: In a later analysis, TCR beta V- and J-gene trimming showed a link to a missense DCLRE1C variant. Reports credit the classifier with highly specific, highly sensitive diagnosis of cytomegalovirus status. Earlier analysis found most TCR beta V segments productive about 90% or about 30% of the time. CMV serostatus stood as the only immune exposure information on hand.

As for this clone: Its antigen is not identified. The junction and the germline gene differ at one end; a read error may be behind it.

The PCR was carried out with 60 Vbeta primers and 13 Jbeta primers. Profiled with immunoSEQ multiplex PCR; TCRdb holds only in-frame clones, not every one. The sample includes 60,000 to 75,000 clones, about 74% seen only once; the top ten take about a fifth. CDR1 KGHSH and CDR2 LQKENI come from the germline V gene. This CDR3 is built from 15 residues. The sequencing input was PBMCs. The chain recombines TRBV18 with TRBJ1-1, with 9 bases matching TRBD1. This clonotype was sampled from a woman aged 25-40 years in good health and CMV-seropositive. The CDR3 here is CASSTGTGLKTEAFF. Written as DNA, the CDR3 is TGTGCCAGCTCAACCGGGACAGGGTTGAAAACTGAAGCTTTCTTT.